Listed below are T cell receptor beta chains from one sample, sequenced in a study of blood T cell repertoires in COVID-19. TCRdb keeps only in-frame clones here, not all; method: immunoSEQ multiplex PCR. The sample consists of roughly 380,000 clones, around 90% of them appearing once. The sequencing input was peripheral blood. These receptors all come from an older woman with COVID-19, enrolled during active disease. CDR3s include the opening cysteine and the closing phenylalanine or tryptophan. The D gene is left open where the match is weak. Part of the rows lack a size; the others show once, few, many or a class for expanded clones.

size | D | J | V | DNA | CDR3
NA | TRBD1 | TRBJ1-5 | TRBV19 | TGTGCCAGTAGTCCTCCCGGACAGGGCAATCAGCCCCAGCATTTT | CASSPPGQGNQPQHF
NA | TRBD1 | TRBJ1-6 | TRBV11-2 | TGTGCCAGCAGCTTACGACAGGGCGGTTCACCCCTCCACTTT | CASSLRQGGSPLHF
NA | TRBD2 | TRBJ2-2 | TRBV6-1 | TGTGCCAGCAGTGAACTGGTGACTAGCGGGGGATCGAACACCGGGGAGCTGTTTTTT | CASSELVTSGGSNTGELFF
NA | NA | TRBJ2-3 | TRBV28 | TGTGCCAGCGCCCACGGGGTGACAGATACGCAGTATTTT | CASAHGVTDTQYF
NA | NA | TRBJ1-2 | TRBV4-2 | TGTGCCAGCAGCCCAAGAGGTCGGGATTCCGGTTCGCTTGGCTACACCTTC | CASSPRGRDSGSLGYTF
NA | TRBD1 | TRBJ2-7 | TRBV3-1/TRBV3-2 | TGTGCCAGCAGCCTTCGGACAGGGCCAGGACCCTACGAGCAGTACTTC | CASSLRTGPGPYEQYF
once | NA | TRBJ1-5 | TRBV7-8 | TGTGCCAGCAGCTTAGATCAGGCTCTTAGCAATCAGCCCCAGCATTTT | CASSLDQALSNQPQHF
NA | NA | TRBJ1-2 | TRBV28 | TGTGCCAGCACCATGGGGGGAAACTATGGCTACACCTTC | CASTMGGNYGYTF
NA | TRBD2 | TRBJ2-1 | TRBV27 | TGTGCCAGCAGTTCACTCGGGACTAGTGGGGGGAATGAGCAGTTCTTC | CASSSLGTSGGNEQFF
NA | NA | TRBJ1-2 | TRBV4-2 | TGTGCCAGCAGCCAAGCGGCAGGCAGCTATGGCTACACCTTC | CASSQAAGSYGYTF
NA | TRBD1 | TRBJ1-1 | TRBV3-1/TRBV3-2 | TGTGCCAGCAGCCAAGTGAAGCCCAGGGGGCCCACTGAAGCTTTCTTT | CASSQVKPRGPTEAFF
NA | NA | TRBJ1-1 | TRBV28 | TGTGCCAGCAGTTCGCCTTCACAGGGGAACACTGAAGCTTTCTTT | CASSSPSQGNTEAFF
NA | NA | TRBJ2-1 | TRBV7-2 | TGTGCCAGCAGATTTCAGACGGGGTGGGGTGAGCAGTTCTTC | CASRFQTGWGEQFF
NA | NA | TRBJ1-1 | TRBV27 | TGTGCCAGCAGTTGGGGGGGCGGGAACATGAACACTGAAGCTTTCTTT | CASSWGGGNMNTEAFF
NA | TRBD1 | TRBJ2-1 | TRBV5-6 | TGTGCCAGCAGCCCGGGACAGGGGGCTTACAATGAGCAGTTCTTC | CASSPGQGAYNEQFF
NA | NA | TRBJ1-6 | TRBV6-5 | TGTGCCAGCAGTCACAGGATTACAAATTCACCCCTCCACTTT | CASSHRITNSPLHF
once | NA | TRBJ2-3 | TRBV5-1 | TGCGCCAGCAGCTTCGTTCTCCAGGGAACAGATACGCAGTATTTT | CASSFVLQGTDTQYF
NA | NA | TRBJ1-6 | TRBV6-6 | TGTGCCAGCAGTCCCAAGCTTGGGGGGGCGTCCTATAATTCACCCCTCCACTTT | CASSPKLGGASYNSPLHF
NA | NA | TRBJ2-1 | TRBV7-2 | TGTGCCAGCAGCTTAGAGTTGGGGCATGAGCAGTTCTTC | CASSLELGHEQFF
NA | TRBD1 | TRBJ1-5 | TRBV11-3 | TGTGCCAGCAAGACCCCCGGGACAGGGGAGAGGGGCAATCAGCCCCAGCATTTT | CASKTPGTGERGNQPQHF
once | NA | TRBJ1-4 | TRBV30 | TGTGCCTGGGGACAGTATAATGAAAAACTGTTTTTT | CAWGQYNEKLFF
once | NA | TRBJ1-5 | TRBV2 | TGTGCCAGCACTAGGACAAACAATCAGCCCCAGCATTTT | CASTRTNNQPQHF
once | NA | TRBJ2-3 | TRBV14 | TGTGCCAGCAAAGACAGGCAGTTCGCAGATACGCAGTATTTT | CASKDRQFADTQYF
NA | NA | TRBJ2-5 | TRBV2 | TGTGCCAGCCGAGAGCGAGGGGAGACCCAGTACTTC | CASRERGETQYF
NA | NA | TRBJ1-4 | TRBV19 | TGTGCCAGTAGTATCCGCAGGTATAATGAAAAACTGTTTTTT | CASSIRRYNEKLFF
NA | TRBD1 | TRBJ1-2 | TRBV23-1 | TGCGCCAGCAGTCGCGACAGGGATGGCTACACCTTC | CASSRDRDGYTF
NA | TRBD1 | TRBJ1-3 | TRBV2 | TGTGCCAGCAGTACCGGGACAGGGTTTGGAAACACCATATATTTT | CASSTGTGFGNTIYF
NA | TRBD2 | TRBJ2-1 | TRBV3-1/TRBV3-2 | TGTGCCAGCAGCCCCTCTAGCGGGGGGGCCCACAATGAGCAGTTCTTC | CASSPSSGGAHNEQFF
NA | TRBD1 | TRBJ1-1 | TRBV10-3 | TGTGCCACCGCCGGACTGACAGGGCAATCTGAAGCTTTCTTT | CATAGLTGQSEAFF
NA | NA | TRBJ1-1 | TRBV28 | TGTGCCAGCACCTCGGGGGGAGGACACATGAACACTGAAGCTTTCTTT | CASTSGGGHMNTEAFF
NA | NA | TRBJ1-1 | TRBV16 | TGTGCCAGCAGCCGGGTCGGGGACACTGAAGCTTTCTTT | CASSRVGDTEAFF
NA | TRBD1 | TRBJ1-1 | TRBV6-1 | TGTGCCAGCAGTGAAGGTACGGGTAGGGGACAGGACACTGAAGCTTTCTTT | CASSEGTGRGQDTEAFF
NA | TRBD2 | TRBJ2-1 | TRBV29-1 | TGCAGCGTGGCTAGCGGGGGGTACAATGAGCAGTTCTTC | CSVASGGYNEQFF
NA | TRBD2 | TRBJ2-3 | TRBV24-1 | TGTGCCACCTCCCCTAAGGACCGCAGCGGGAATACGCAGTATTTT | CATSPKDRSGNTQYF
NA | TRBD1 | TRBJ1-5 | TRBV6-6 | TGTGCCAGCAGTTACGGGGACAGACAATTGGATCAGCCCCAGCATTTT | CASSYGDRQLDQPQHF
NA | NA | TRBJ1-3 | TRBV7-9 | TGTGCCAGCAGCTTAGTCGGGGGCTCTGGAAACACCATATATTTT | CASSLVGGSGNTIYF
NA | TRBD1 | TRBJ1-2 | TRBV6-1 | TGTGCCAGCAGTGAGAACAGGGGGCGAGGTGGCTACACCTTC | CASSENRGRGGYTF
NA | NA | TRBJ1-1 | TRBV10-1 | TGCGCCAGCAGTGATAGTCCGGGGAGGACTGAAGCTTTCTTT | CASSDSPGRTEAFF
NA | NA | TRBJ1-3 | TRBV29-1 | TGCAGCGTTGTCCCCCACGGTGGAAACACCATATATTTT | CSVVPHGGNTIYF
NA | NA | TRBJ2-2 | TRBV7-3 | TGTGCCAGCAGCCCCCGCCGGGGCGGGGAGCTGTTTTTT | CASSPRRGGELFF
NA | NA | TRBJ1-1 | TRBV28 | TGTGCCAGCACCTCGACAGCGAACACTGAAGCTTTCTTT | CASTSTANTEAFF
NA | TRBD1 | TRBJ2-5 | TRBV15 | TGTGCCACCAGCAGAGGCCCAGGGGGATCCCAAGAGACCCAGTACTTC | CATSRGPGGSQETQYF
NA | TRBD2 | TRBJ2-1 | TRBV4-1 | TGCGCCAGCAGCCAACCTACTAGCGGGCGTAACAATGAGCAGTTCTTC | CASSQPTSGRNNEQFF
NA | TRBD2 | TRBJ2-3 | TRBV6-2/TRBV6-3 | TGTGCCAGCAGTTACGGTCTCAGCGGGGGGACCGGCACAGATACGCAGTATTTT | CASSYGLSGGTGTDTQYF
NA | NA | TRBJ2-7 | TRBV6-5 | TGTGCCAGCACGAGAGGAGCCTACGAGCAGTACTTC | CASTRGAYEQYF
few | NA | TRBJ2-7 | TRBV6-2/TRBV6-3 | TGTGCCAGCAGTGTCCGACAGGAGCAGTACTTC | CASSVRQEQYF
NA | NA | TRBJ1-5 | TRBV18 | TGTGCCAGCTCACGCGGAAGCAATCAGCCCCAGCATTTT | CASSRGSNQPQHF
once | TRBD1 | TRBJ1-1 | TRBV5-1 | TGCGCCAGCAGCTTGGGTCCGGGACAGGGGTTTTTAAAGAACACTGAAGCTTTCTTT | CASSLGPGQGFLKNTEAFF
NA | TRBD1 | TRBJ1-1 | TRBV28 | TGTGCCAGCATAACAGGGGCTGAAGCTTTCTTT | CASITGAEAFF
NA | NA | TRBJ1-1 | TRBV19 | TGTGCCAGTAGTATAGTAGGGGTGAACACTGAAGCTTTCTTT | CASSIVGVNTEAFF
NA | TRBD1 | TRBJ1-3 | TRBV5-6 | TGTGCCAGCAGCTTACTAGGACAGGTTCCGATCTCTGGAAACACCATATATTTT | CASSLLGQVPISGNTIYF
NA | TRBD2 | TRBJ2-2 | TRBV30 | TGTGCCTGGAGTGCGACTAGCGGGGGGTATGCGAACACCGGGGAGCTGTTTTTT | CAWSATSGGYANTGELFF